These 11 T cell receptor beta chains were sequenced from one sample in a study of shared clonotypes between healthy human individuals. Selected positively for CCR7 and CD45RO-negative, naive CD8 cells excluded terminally differentiated effector memory CD45RA+ cells. The protocol was immunoSEQ multiplex PCR, while the TCRdb copy is restricted to in-frame clones and leaves out a portion. Of 550,000 to 600,000 clones in the sample, roughly 98% were seen once. The sequenced material came from naive CD8+ T cells sorted from blood. The receptors stem from a man aged 25 to 45 in good health.

The chain links TRBV4-3 to TRBJ2-1; maybe TRBD2 (5 bases). Germline-derived CDR1 and CDR2 are LGHNA and YSLEER. CDR3 size: 14 residues. Trimming removed 0 bases from V and 10 bases from J, with 13 bases in between. The CDR3 loop reads CASSQEPGNREQFF. For the CDR3, the DNA is TGCGCCAGCAGCCAAGAGCCCGGGAACCGGGAGCAGTTCTTC.

The chain uses TRBV7-9 and TRBJ2-3; no clear D gene. Germline-derived CDR1 and CDR2 are SEHNR and FQNEAQ (reference sequence). Trimming pared 3 bases from V and 2 bases from J, leaving 3 bases between. The CDR3 consists of 12 residues. CDR3 bases: TGTGCCAGCAGCTTGGACACAGATACGCAGTATTTT. Encoded protein: CASSLDTDTQYF.

The chain recombines TRBV29-1 with TRBJ2-2; D is unclear. Per the germline V gene, CDR1 is SQVTM and CDR2 is ANQGSEA. The CDR3 is made up of 12 amino acids. CDR3 loop: CSARPNTGELFF. For the CDR3, the DNA is TGCAGTGCTAGACCAAACACCGGGGAGCTGTTTTTT.

The gene calls are TRBV15 and TRBJ2-7; TRBD2 matches 12 bases. In germline, CDR1 is LNHNV, CDR2 YYDKDF (reference sequence). This CDR3 spans 15 amino acids. Trimming at V came to 5 bases and at J to 3 bases, leaving 5 bases not matched to a gene. The CDR3 DNA reads as TGTGCCACCAGCGGAGGGGGACTAGCGGGCTACGAGCAGTACTTC. It encodes CATSGGGLAGYEQYF.

The chain recombines TRBV27 with TRBJ2-3; D uncertain. The V gene lost 5 bases and the J gene lost 0 bases, with 3 bases spanning the gap. The V gene's germline CDR1 is MNHEY and CDR2 SMNVEV (reference sequence). The CDR3 runs 12 residues. CDR3 sequence reads: CASSDSTDTQYF. The CDR3 DNA follows: TGTGCCAGCAGTGATAGCACAGATACGCAGTATTTT.

The chain combines TRBV14 with TRBJ1-1; no reliable D call. Germline CDR1 is SGHDN and CDR2 is FVKESK. V shed 0 bases and J shed 8 bases, with 10 bases lying between them. This CDR3 contains 13 residues. The CDR3 DNA reads as TGTGCCAGCAGCCAAGATGCGGATATAGAAGCTTTCTTT. It encodes CASSQDADIEAFF.

V is TRBV27 and J is TRBJ1-5; TRBD1 matches 7 bases. The CDR3 runs 16 residues. Germline V gene data show CDR1 as MNHEY and CDR2 as SMNVEV (reference sequence). V lost 0 bases to trimming and J lost 1 base; unmatched junction nucleotides: 3. In DNA, the CDR3 is TGTGCCAGCAGTTTATCGGGCAGGGGGAGCAATCAGCCCCAGCATTTT. This codes for CASSLSGRGSNQPQHF.

This rearrangement joins TRBV7-9 to TRBJ2-7; TRBD1 matches at 10 bases. This CDR3 contains 17 residues. Germline CDR1 reads SEHNR; CDR2 reads FQNEAQ (reference sequence). Trimming at V came to 5 bases and at J to 4 bases, leaving 14 bases not matched to a gene. The DNA of the CDR3 is TGTGCCAGCAGCCCTTTACCGGGACAGGGGTTTCAGTACGAGCAGTACTTC. Its translation: CASSPLPGQGFQYEQYF.

This rearrangement joins TRBV28 to TRBJ2-7; TRBD2 matches 8 bases. CDR3 length: 14 residues. The germline CDR1 and CDR2 sequences are MDHEN and SYDVKM. Trimming cost V 2 bases and J 5 bases; bases outside gene matches: 5. CDR3: CASSLRPGGDEQYF. CDR3 nucleotides: TGTGCCAGCAGTTTACGACCGGGGGGGGACGAGCAGTACTTC.

This clone was observed a single time. This chain connects TRBV30 to TRBJ2-7; weak D call: TRBD2 (6 bases). The germline gives CDR1 GTSNPN, CDR2 SVGIG (reference sequence). The CDR3 is made up of 14 amino acids. V gave up 8 bases and J gave up 4 bases, with 21 bases separating them. CDR3 sequence reads: CALEGGADSYEQYF. In nucleotides, the CDR3 is TGTGCCCTGGAGGGCGGAGCGGATTCTTACGAGCAGTACTTC. Using reference TRBV30 and TRBJ2-7 for the parts outside the CDR3, the full variable domain is SQTIHQWPATLVQPVGSPLSLECTVEGTSNPNLYWYRQAAGRGLQLLFYSVGIGQISSEVPQNLSASRPQDRQFILSSKKLLLSDSGFYLCALEGGADSYEQYFGPGTRLTVT.

This chain joins TRBV14 and TRBJ2-2; D not certain. The CDR3 loop spans 14 amino acids. The germline V gene has CDR1 SGHDN and CDR2 FVKESK. V was cut by 0 bases and J by 7 bases, with 9 bases left in between. CDR3 sequence reads: CASSQEAAVGELFF. The CDR3 nucleotides are TGTGCCAGCAGCCAAGAGGCCGCCGTCGGGGAGCTGTTTTTT.